One sample yielded the 17 T cell receptor beta chains listed below, sequenced in a study of blood T cell repertoires in COVID-19. The assay was immunoSEQ multiplex PCR, and TCRdb's table has in-frame clones only and misses some. The sample includes 87,000 or so clones, 90% of them seen just once. The specimen was peripheral blood. These receptors were obtained from a man aged 18 to 29 with COVID-19, enrolled during active disease.

The J gene is TRBJ2-7, the V gene TRBV10-3, with D tentatively TRBD1 (5 bases). Germline CDR1 reads ENHRY; CDR2 reads SYGVKD. V lost 4 bases and J lost 3, with 22 bases in between. The CDR3 has 17 residues. The CDR3 region is CAISVGQGTSFVYEQYF. The CDR3 DNA follows: TGTGCCATCAGTGTCGGGCAGGGAACCAGCTTCGTCTACGAGCAGTACTTC.

The gene calls are TRBV14 and TRBJ2-7; TRBD2 agrees at 7 bases. Germline values: CDR1 SGHDN, CDR2 FVKESK. The V and J ends lost 1 base and 0 bases, in that order; junction bases with no gene match: 12. The CDR3 runs 18 residues. The DNA of the CDR3 is TGTGCCAGCAGCCAAGGGCTAGCGGCAAAAAGAAGCTCCTACGAGCAGTACTTC. This sequence encodes CASSQGLAAKRSSYEQYF.

This clone was counted once. The genes are TRBV27 and TRBJ2-1; the match to TRBD2 covers 7 bases. Unmatched junction bases numbered 20, after V lost 5 bases and J lost 10 bases. Germline V gene data show CDR1 as MNHEY and CDR2 as SMNVEV (reference sequence). This CDR3 has 17 amino acids. CDR3 nucleotides: TGTGCCAGCAGTCCGAGAGGACTAGGCGAGGGAGAGTACGAGCAGTTCTTC. It codes for CASSPRGLGEGEYEQFF.

V is TRBV27 and J is TRBJ2-2, with D possibly matching TRBD1 (5 bases). Deletions cut 0 bases from V and 4 bases from J, with 9 bases between. CDR3 length: 15 residues. Germline assignment: CDR1 MNHEY and CDR2 SMNVEV (reference sequence). For the CDR3, the DNA is TGTGCCAGCAGTTTATCAGGGGTTAGCACCGGGGAGCTGTTTTTT. It yields the protein CASSLSGVSTGELFF.

The V gene is TRBV6-5, the J gene TRBJ1-2, with D maybe TRBD1 (6 bases). CDR1 is MNHEY, CDR2 SVGAGI, per germline. Trimming shortened V by 6 bases and J by 8 bases, and 16 bases separated the two germline ends. This CDR3 region has 13 residues. This CDR3 reads CASSPEGGRGYTF. DNA of the CDR3: TGTGCCAGCAGCCCCGAGGGGGGGCGCGGCTACACCTTC.

V usage is TRBV28 and J usage is TRBJ2-7; D ambiguous. V was trimmed by 5 bases and J by 1 base, leaving 9 bases between them. The CDR3 has 13 amino acids. Germline V gene sequence: CDR1 MDHEN, CDR2 SYDVKM. As DNA, the CDR3 is TGTGCCAGCAGTGGCGACATTTCCTACGAGCAGTACTTC. This gives the protein CASSGDISYEQYF.

The chain couples TRBV27 to TRBJ2-1; 9 bases agree with TRBD2. Germline CDR1 MNHEY, CDR2 SMNVEV (reference sequence). This CDR3 has 17 residues. Losses at the gene ends were 3 bases for V and 3 bases for J; bases not matched to a gene: 9. The DNA of the CDR3 is TGTGCCAGCAGTTTTGGCCTAGCGGGACTATTCTACAATGAGCAGTTCTTC. This encodes CASSFGLAGLFYNEQFF.

The chain has TRBV6-5 and TRBJ2-3; TRBD2 might be the D (6 bases). V was trimmed by 6 bases and J by 8 bases, leaving 9 bases between them. Germline V gene sequence: CDR1 MNHEY, CDR2 SVGAGI. This CDR3 is 11 amino acids long. CDR3 in amino acids: CASSQGGTQYF. The CDR3 DNA reads TGTGCCAGCAGCCAGGGAGGTACGCAGTATTTT.

This clone showed up just once. The CDR3 spells CASSYSNPGANVLTF. CDR3 DNA: TGTGCCAGCAGTTATAGCAACCCTGGGGCCAACGTCCTGACTTTC. The genes are TRBV28 and TRBJ2-6, with D uncertain. CDR3 size: 15 residues. Germline V gene sequence: CDR1 MDHEN, CDR2 SYDVKM. Trimming removed 4 bases at V and 2 bases at J, with 9 bases between.

This chain connects TRBV9 to TRBJ2-7; 8 positions match TRBD1. The ends lost 3 bases at V and 7 bases at J; junction bases unmatched: 9. This CDR3 has 14 residues. Germline V lookup: CDR1 SGDLS, CDR2 YYNGEE. CDR3 in amino acids: CASSEGGQAGEQYF. The CDR3 region has the DNA TGTGCCAGCAGCGAGGGGGGACAGGCGGGTGAGCAGTACTTC.

This rearrangement joins TRBV25-1 to TRBJ2-5; D remains unclear. The CDR3 runs 15 residues. V lost 0 bases to trimming and J lost 3 bases, with 11 bases between them. Looked up from germline, CDR1 is MGHDK and CDR2 is SYGVNS. This CDR3 reads CASSEYRLAKETQYF. The CDR3 nucleotides read TGTGCCAGCAGTGAATATAGACTGGCTAAAGAGACCCAGTACTTC. The whole variable domain, filled in from reference TRBV25-1 and TRBJ2-5, reads EADIYQTPRYLVIGTGKKITLECSQTMGHDKMYWYQQDPGMELHLIHYSYGVNSTEKGDLSSESTVSRIRTEHFPLTLESARPSHTSQYLCASSEYRLAKETQYFGPGTRLLVL.

The chain has TRBV7-9 and TRBJ2-1; a weak D match, TRBD1 (5 bases). Trimming pared 4 bases from V and 4 bases from J, leaving 26 bases between. The CDR3 length is 19 residues. Germline V gene sequence: CDR1 SEHNR, CDR2 FQNEAQ (reference sequence). The CDR3 is CASSSTNRQSSWTYNEQFF. CDR3 in DNA: TGTGCCAGCAGCTCGACCAACCGCCAAAGTTCATGGACATACAATGAGCAGTTCTTC.

Written as DNA, the CDR3 is TGTGCCAGTAGTATTTCTACAGGGCGTTGGTACGGTGAGCAGTTCTTC. Its protein product is CASSISTGRWYGEQFF. The rearrangement links TRBV19 to TRBJ2-1, with a tentative D call TRBD1 (6 bases). CDR3 size: 16 residues. CDR1 is LNHDA, CDR2 SQIVND, per germline (reference sequence). Trimming cost V 3 bases and J 9 bases, with 21 bases left between them.

The chain combines TRBV5-4 with TRBJ2-5, with no clear D. V lost 0 bases and J 5 bases, leaving 11 bases between the germline ends. CDR3 length: 14 residues. Germline V gives CDR1 SGHNT, CDR2 YYREEE (reference sequence). The CDR3 sequence: CASSLVGQAETQYF. The CDR3 nucleotides are TGTGCCAGCAGCTTGGTCGGCCAGGCGGAGACCCAGTACTTC.

In the case of this clone: Compared with germline, one end of the junction differs, possibly owing to a read error. The chain couples TRBV30 to TRBJ1-4; 7 bases line up with TRBD1. Germline values: CDR1 GTSNPN, CDR2 SVGIG (reference sequence). This CDR3 comprises 15 residues. The CDR3 DNA sequence: TGTGCCTGGAGTGAGTCGGGACAGCCAAATGAAAAACTGCTTTTT. It is translated as CAWSESGQPNEKLLF.

The chain employs TRBV23-1 and TRBJ1-1; the match to TRBD1 covers 9 bases. TRBV23-1 is placed among ORFs of uncertain function. Losses at the gene ends were 4 bases for V and 10 bases for J; bases not matched to a gene: 7. The CDR3 is made up of 13 amino acids. CDR3 sequence reads: CASSPGTGKGAFF. CDR3 coding DNA: TGCGCCAGCAGTCCTGGGACAGGGAAAGGAGCTTTCTTT.

The genes are TRBV11-3 and TRBJ2-1; D remains unclear. Trimming pared 0 bases from V and 4 bases from J, leaving 7 bases between. Germline CDR1 SGHNT, CDR2 YENEEA. The CDR3 consists of 14 residues. Here the CDR3 DNA reads TGTGCCAGCAGCTTAGATGGCCCTTACAATGAGCAGTTCTTC. Translating it yields CASSLDGPYNEQFF.